Included here is one T cell receptor (beta chain) sequence, with context. The antigen this receptor binds is unknown. Per-nucleotide qualities are absent, and no much larger clonotype sits a single base away. The sample comes from a study of cytomegalovirus exposure and HLA in healthy donors (dated by TCRdb to 2016 to 2017). Study-level background: An earlier analysis of approximately 640 of the donors reported more than 250 Gb of sequence data and 117 million unique TCR beta sequences from about 179 million T cells. Of the approximately 400 genotyped donors, 81% were placed in the genetic ancestry cluster associated with self-reported Caucasian donors. In addition to the first cohort of 666 subjects, a separate validation cohort of over 90 different subjects was used. An earlier analysis of 587 of the donors used high-throughput TCR beta sequencing to judge whether each TCR beta V gene segment behaved as functional or pseudogenic. HLA typing included class I and class II loci at four-digit resolution. To predict cytomegalovirus infection status, the study combined high-throughput TCR immunosequencing, statistical association of individual TCRs with disease status, and machine learning. A later analysis re-analyzed previously published TCR beta repertoires from 660 or so donors and added high-resolution HLA genotyping to study TCR occurrence patterns. A few DR-DQ haplotypes were handled as single units for association and clustering because linkage in the cohort was strong. Genome-wide SNP genotypes for about 60% of the roughly 670 donors were used in a later genetic analysis, which treated that subset as a discovery cohort. Using immunosequencing, the study profiled T cell repertoires from approximately 700 subjects and related those repertoires to cytomegalovirus serostatus. All discovery cohort repertoires had been generated using a single sequencing platform. The study aimed to test whether cataloging public T cell receptors could reveal signatures of past pathogen exposure. The number of donors typed differed by locus, with roughly 629-640 for A, B, C, DRB1 and DQB1, around 500 for DQA1, 600 to 610 for DPA1, and under 490 for DPB1. On average, roughly 240,000 unique TCR beta nucleotide sequences were sequenced per donor among 350 to 400 genotyped donors of the cohort, with roughly 20% of those sequences being non-productive. An early release that covered about 600 HLA-typed donors contained around 330 gigabases of sequencing data and around 80 million unique TCR sequences. Rather than using new phenotypic data, the later analysis identified candidate immune exposures from TCR beta sequences and from how often those sequences occurred across donors. Donor age, sex, ethnicity and CMV serostatus were compiled together with the repertoire data.

The full study reports these points: Because some donors lacked HLA typing at each locus, the association tests relied only on the typed subset. A later analysis found that HLA-associated TCR beta chains were more clonally expanded and had lower generation probabilities than equally common non-associated chains. In a later genetic analysis, a missense DCLRE1C variant was associated with V-gene and J-gene trimming of TCR beta chains, and the association was replicated in an independent cohort. A further reported finding was that TCR beta sequences accurately predicted the HLA-A and HLA-B alleles for most subjects in the first cohort. This cohort had only TCR beta chains sequenced, and the lack of alpha or paired-chain data limited which features could be detected. The authors suggested that the approach could potentially be extended to other disease states and immunological phenotypes. The 87-base-pair reads could not distinguish some IMGT-functional V segments, including TRBV6-2 and TRBV6-3, so those segments were excluded. The earlier analysis of 587 of the donors excluded some 15 rarely observed V segments, including chromosome 9 orphons, because counts were too low. Immune exposure information for the cohort was limited to CMV serostatus. According to a later analysis, parvovirus B19, influenza, CMV and Epstein-Barr virus appeared linked to several top co-occurrence clusters. A cluster of highly shared sequence variants was judged likely to represent a technical artifact of the sequencing pipeline. The classifier was reported to diagnose cytomegalovirus status with high specificity and sensitivity in both the original and validation cohorts. Broadly in line with IMGT annotations, most TCR beta V segments showed up in productive rearrangements about 87% or about 30% of the time in an earlier analysis of roughly 590 of the donors. Three of the identified cytomegalovirus-associated TCR beta chains were confirmed in vitro to be specific for cytomegalovirus antigens. Most TCR sequences were observed very rarely across donors, whereas some public TCRs were present in many individuals. Specific HLA alleles were associated with 16,951 TCR beta sequences at a false discovery rate of 0.05 in a later analysis. When HLA alleles, especially DR and DQ, strongly co-occurred, attributing TCR associations to individual alleles was difficult. According to a later genetic analysis, donors in an Asian-associated ancestry cluster had fewer N-insertions in productive TCRs than the roughly 700-donor mean. According to a later analysis, TCR association rates differed among HLA loci, with DRB1 alleles showing the most associated TCRs and HLA-C alleles showing the fewest. The study listed approximately 160 TCR beta chains as associated with cytomegalovirus. Sequencing depth was assumed to be roughly uniform across donors in the presence/absence analyses, though that assumption may not hold. Correlated functional status among segregating V segments might be attributable to linkage disequilibrium, but an unknown experimental factor could not be ruled out. A later analysis found that most CMV-associated TCR beta chains appeared HLA-restricted, with HLA associations seemingly driven largely by CMV exposure.

The library was produced with the immunoSEQ multiplex PCR assay. A mixture of 60 forward primers for TCR Vbeta segments and 13 reverse primers for TCR Jbeta segments was used in the multiplex PCR. The CDR3 region of rearranged TCR beta genes was amplified from genomic DNA by a multiplex PCR assay. On the Illumina HiSeq System, the amplified TCR beta libraries were sequenced as 87-base-pair reads. The original methods were these. A later analysis tallied approximately 87 million unique TCR beta chains across the 550 to 850 repertoires, and about 12 million of those chains were shared by two or more donors. Raw reads were error-corrected and collapsed into unique sequences with a nearest-neighbor algorithm that merged closely related sequences to remove PCR and sequencing errors. To assign V, D and J gene segments, CDR3 sequences were aligned to IMGT reference sequences. Each retained sequence needed at least a six-nucleotide match to both a V gene segment and a J gene segment. A rearrangement counted as productive if the CDR3 had no stop codons and remained in frame with V and J, and every other rearrangement counted as non-productive. CDR3 was defined according to IMGT convention as the region running from the second conserved V-encoded cysteine to the conserved J-encoded phenylalanine. The earlier analysis of 500 to 650 of the donors excluded any sequence lacking an unambiguous match to a single V gene segment. An earlier analysis of 587 of the donors classified V segments as functional when productive rearrangements were above 56.7% and as segregating when the standard deviation between donors was above 5%. A statistical classification framework was built for diagnosing cytomegalovirus status from the catalog of TCR beta chain sequences. In a later analysis, V and J genes were assigned by comparing TCR nucleotide sequences against IMGT/GENE-DB human TR gene sequences. In a later analysis, CDR3 sequences and most-parsimonious VDJ recombination scenarios were assigned using the TCRdist pipeline. A later analysis defined each TCR beta chain by its CDR3 amino acid sequence plus V-gene family, and excluded reads lacking a unique V-gene family. To address suspected cross-contamination and a sequencing artifact, a later analysis removed 592 highly shared, low-generation-probability nucleotide sequences. For each public chain, a later analysis derived a clonal expansion index from normalized ranks of inferred template counts within each repertoire. A later analysis computed generation probabilities with a VDJ recombination model fitted to out-of-frame rearrangements, and checked the results against IGoR. A later analysis scored TCR-TCR, TCR-HLA and TCR-CMV co-occurrence with hypergeometric tests, applying a repertoire-size bias correction to TCR pairs. A later analysis estimated false discovery rates by permuting HLA or CMV assignments 20 times. A later analysis grouped co-occurring TCRs with DBSCAN, adding TCRdist sequence similarity when clustering within HLA-allele-positive subsets. Co-occurrence clustering excluded repertoires with fewer than 30,000 or more than 120,000 public chains, plus five with anomalous nucleotide sharing. Imported from immuneACCESS, the table was reduced by TCRdb to in-frame sequences with V and J called. These copies leave out some clones; in studies compared against another copy, an unresolved V gene accounts for under half, and the cause of the remainder is not known. The DNA gave D and trimming, while V, J and clone size come from that table. The sample has roughly 120,000 clones on record, around 80% of them singletons. 0.95% to 1.1% of the sample belongs to the ten largest clones.

The cohort comprised some 680 healthy bone marrow donors. At the time of sampling, all cohort members were nominally healthy, though unrecorded immune exposures were likely present. Of the approximately 610 cohort members, roughly 300 had positive CMV serostatus and approximately 400 had negative CMV serostatus, and CMV serostatus was not recorded for the donor. A peripheral blood sample was provided by each donor, and peripheral blood mononuclear cells were used for TCR beta sequencing. The Qiagen DNeasy Blood Extraction Kit was used to extract genomic DNA from the blood cell samples. Taken from the germline V gene, the CDR1 and CDR2 loops are SGHVS and FQNEAQ. V loses 0 bases, J loses 11 bases, and the germline ends lie 28 bases apart. The CDR3 holds 18 amino acids from the cysteine to the phenylalanine. The entry retains the CDR3 DNA only, 54 bases that are in frame from base 1.

The sequence joins TRBV7-8 to TRBJ2-5; the best D guess is TRBD2, with 5 bases matching. Material for sequencing was PBMCs. The receptor was isolated from a human donor in good health. The DNA sequence is TGTGCCAGCAGCTTAGCCATTCTGAGGCAGGACCCCGCGGGTGAGCAGTACTTC. Its amino acids are CASSLAILRQDPAGEQYF. With the rest looked up from the reference TRBV7-8 and TRBJ2-5 genes rather than sequenced, the full variable domain is GAGVSQSPRYKVAKRGQDVALRCDPISGHVSLFWYQQALGQGPEFLTYFQNEAQLDKSGLPSDRFFAERPEGSVSTLKIQRTQQEDSAVYLCASSLAILRQDPAGEQYFGPGTRLLVL.